The entry below describes one T cell receptor beta chain. Its specific antigen is unknown. Within one base of it there is no much larger clone, and no base qualities were kept. The source of the sample is a study of cytomegalovirus exposure and HLA in healthy donors listed by TCRdb under 2017. Broadly, across the study: According to an earlier analysis of a few hundred of the donors, about 180 million T cells yielded 90 million to 140 million unique TCR beta sequences and around 300 Gb of sequence data. A handful of DR-DQ haplotypes were treated as single units for association and clustering because of strong linkage in the cohort. Donor age, sex, ethnicity and CMV serostatus were compiled alongside the repertoire data. Every repertoire in the discovery cohort had been generated on one and the same sequencing platform. The study profiled the T cell repertoires of some 610 subjects by immunosequencing and related them to cytomegalovirus serostatus. Rather than drawing on any new phenotypic data, the later analysis identified candidate immune exposures from TCR beta sequences and the way those sequences occurred across donors. Of the approximately 400 genotyped donors, about 80% fell in the genetic ancestry cluster associated with self-reported Caucasian donors. Besides the first cohort of roughly 700 subjects, a separate validation cohort made up of 120 different subjects was used. The aim of the study was to test whether cataloging public T cell receptors could identify signatures of past pathogen exposure. To predict cytomegalovirus infection status, the study combined high-throughput TCR immunosequencing, statistical association of individual TCRs with disease status, and machine learning. To decide whether each TCR beta V gene segment behaved as functional or pseudogenic, an earlier analysis of some 540 of the donors relied on high-throughput TCR beta sequencing. To study patterns of TCR occurrence, a later analysis re-analyzed previously published TCR beta repertoires from more than 550 donors and added high-resolution HLA genotyping. Around 320 gigabases of sequencing data and 70 million to 85 million unique TCR sequences were included in an early release covering several hundred HLA-typed donors. Class I and class II HLA loci were covered by the typing at four-digit resolution. In a later genetic analysis, genome-wide SNP genotypes for about 55% of the roughly 700 donors were used, and that subset was treated as a discovery cohort. Typing coverage varied by locus: roughly 629-630 donors for A, B, C, DRB1 and DQB1; more than 500 for DQA1; nearly 610 for DPA1; some 470 for DPB1. On average, around 230,000 unique TCR beta nucleotide sequences were sequenced per donor among roughly 430 genotyped donors of the cohort, with 15% to 20% of those sequences being non-productive. What the authors observed across the whole study: According to a later genetic analysis, donors in an Asian-associated ancestry cluster had fewer N-insertions in productive TCRs than the roughly 700-donor mean. In a later analysis, most CMV-associated TCR beta chains were found to appear HLA-restricted, with HLA associations seemingly driven largely by CMV exposure. In a later analysis, HLA-associated TCR beta chains showed more clonal expansion and lower generation probabilities than non-associated chains that were equally common. Assigning TCR associations to individual alleles was difficult when HLA alleles, especially DR and DQ, strongly co-occurred. Because some donors lacked HLA typing at each locus, the association tests relied only on the typed subset. Correlated functional status among segregating V segments might be attributable to linkage disequilibrium, but an unknown experimental factor could not be ruled out. The only immune exposure information available for the cohort was CMV serostatus. Some IMGT-functional V segments, including TRBV6-2 and TRBV6-3, could not be told apart with the 87-base-pair reads, so those segments were excluded. Around 16 rarely observed V segments, including chromosome 9 orphons, were excluded from the earlier analysis of almost 600 of the donors because counts were too low. The study listed 150 to 200 TCR beta chains as associated with cytomegalovirus. A later genetic analysis associated a missense DCLRE1C variant with V-gene and J-gene trimming of TCR beta chains, and an independent cohort replicated the association. The authors suggested that the approach could potentially be generalized to other disease states and immunological phenotypes. The sequencing pipeline was judged likely to have produced a cluster of highly shared sequence variants as a technical artifact. Cytomegalovirus status was reported to be diagnosed by the classifier with high specificity and sensitivity in both the original and validation cohorts. In this cohort, only TCR beta chains were sequenced, and detectable features were limited by the absence of alpha or paired-chain data. A later analysis associated about 17,000 TCR beta sequences with specific HLA alleles at a false discovery rate of 0.05. An earlier analysis of 587 of the donors showed that most TCR beta V segments appeared in productive rearrangements either about 87% or about 30% of the time, which broadly matched IMGT annotations. Across donors, most TCR sequences were observed very rarely, whereas some public TCRs were present in many individuals. According to a later analysis, TCR association rates differed among HLA loci, with DRB1 alleles showing the most associated TCRs and HLA-C alleles showing the fewest. A further reported finding was that TCR beta sequences accurately predicted the HLA-A and HLA-B alleles for most subjects in the first cohort. The presence/absence analyses assumed that sequencing depth was roughly uniform across donors, and that assumption may not be true. A few of the identified cytomegalovirus-associated TCR beta chains were confirmed in vitro to be specific for cytomegalovirus antigens. Several of the top co-occurrence clusters appeared to be linked to parvovirus B19, influenza, CMV and Epstein-Barr virus, according to a later analysis.

The method behind the library was the immunoSEQ multiplex PCR assay. The multiplex PCR relied on a mix of 60 forward primers for TCR Vbeta segments and 13 reverse primers for TCR Jbeta segments. The CDR3 region of rearranged TCR beta genes was amplified from genomic DNA with a multiplex PCR assay. The Illumina HiSeq System was used to sequence the amplified TCR beta libraries as 87-base-pair reads. In the original analysis: In a later analysis, 80 million or so unique TCR beta chains were counted across the 500 to 850 repertoires, and roughly 11 million of these chains were shared by at least two donors. A nearest-neighbor algorithm error-corrected the raw reads and collapsed the reads into unique sequences, merging closely related sequences to remove PCR and sequencing errors. V, D and J gene segments were assigned by aligning CDR3 sequences to IMGT reference sequences. Each retained sequence needed at least a six-nucleotide match to both a V gene segment and a J gene segment. Rearrangements were classified as productive when the CDR3 lacked stop codons and remained in frame with V and J, and all other rearrangements were classified as non-productive. Following IMGT convention, CDR3 was defined as the stretch from the second conserved V-encoded cysteine up to the conserved J-encoded phenylalanine. The earlier analysis of about 590 of the donors excluded sequences that lacked an unambiguous match to a single V gene segment. An earlier analysis of 587 of the donors classified V segments as functional when productive rearrangements were above 56.7% and as segregating when the standard deviation between donors was above 5%. To diagnose cytomegalovirus status from the catalog of TCR beta chain sequences, a statistical classification framework was built. V and J gene assignment, in a later analysis, came from comparing TCR nucleotide sequences with IMGT/GENE-DB human TR gene sequences. The TCRdist pipeline was used in a later analysis to assign CDR3 sequences and most-parsimonious VDJ recombination scenarios. In a later analysis, each TCR beta chain was defined by its CDR3 amino acid sequence together with its V-gene family, and reads without a unique V-gene family were excluded. To address suspected cross-contamination and a sequencing artifact, a later analysis removed some 620 highly shared, low-generation-probability nucleotide sequences. A later analysis calculated a clonal expansion index for each public chain from normalized within-repertoire ranks of inferred template counts. In a later analysis, generation probabilities were computed using a VDJ recombination model fitted to out-of-frame rearrangements, and the results were checked against IGoR. In a later analysis, TCR-TCR, TCR-HLA and TCR-CMV co-occurrence was scored with hypergeometric tests, and a repertoire-size bias correction was applied to TCR pairs. False discovery rates were estimated in a later analysis by permuting HLA or CMV assignments 20 times. In a later analysis, co-occurring TCRs were grouped using DBSCAN, and TCRdist sequence similarity was added for clustering within HLA-allele-positive subsets. Repertoires with fewer than 30,000 or more than 120,000 public chains were left out of co-occurrence clustering, as were about 5 repertoires with anomalous nucleotide sharing. Drawn from immuneACCESS, this table holds only the in-frame rearrangements with V and J called that TCRdb kept. Clones are partly lost; checked studies trace under half to an unresolved V gene and leave the rest unexplained. The DNA gave D and trimming, while V, J and clone size come from that table. For this sample there are 100,000 to 150,000 clones; roughly 84% appear just once. Around 1.3% of the sample is held by the ten biggest clonotypes.

CDR1 and CDR2 (SGHRS, YFSETQ) derive from the germline V gene. Counted from cysteine to phenylalanine, this CDR3 has 13 amino acids. This entry keeps only the CDR3 DNA: 39 bases, framed from base 1. V lost 6 bases and J lost 2 bases; the stretch between them is 10 bases long. The cohort was made up of roughly 670 healthy bone marrow donors. Cohort members were all nominally healthy when sampled, although unrecorded immune exposures were likely present. The donor tested CMV seronegative and was one of the 352 seronegative cohort members. A peripheral blood sample was provided by each donor, and peripheral blood mononuclear cells were used for TCR beta sequencing. Genomic DNA was extracted from the blood cell samples with the Qiagen DNeasy Blood Extraction Kit.

This clonotype originated in a girl aged 2 to 9 in good health and CMV-seronegative. Sample: PBMCs. The chain joins TRBV5-1 to TRBJ2-3; the D gene is perhaps TRBD2, from 6 matching bases. The nucleotide sequence reads TGCGCCAGCACCGTAGCGGCCACAGATACGCAGTATTTT. Its protein reads: CASTVAATDTQYF.